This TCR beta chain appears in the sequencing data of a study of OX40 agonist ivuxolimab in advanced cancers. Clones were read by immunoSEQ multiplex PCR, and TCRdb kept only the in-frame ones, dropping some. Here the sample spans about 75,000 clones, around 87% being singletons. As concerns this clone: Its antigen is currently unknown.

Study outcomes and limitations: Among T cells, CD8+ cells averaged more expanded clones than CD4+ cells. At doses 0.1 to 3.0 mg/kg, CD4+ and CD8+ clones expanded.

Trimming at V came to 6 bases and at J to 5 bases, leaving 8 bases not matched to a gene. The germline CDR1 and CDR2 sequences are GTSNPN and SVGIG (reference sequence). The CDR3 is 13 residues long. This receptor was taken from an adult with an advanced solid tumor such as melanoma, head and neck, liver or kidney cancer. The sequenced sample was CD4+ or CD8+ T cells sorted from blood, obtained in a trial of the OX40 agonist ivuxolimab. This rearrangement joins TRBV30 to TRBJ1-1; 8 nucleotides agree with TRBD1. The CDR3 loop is CACLWTGLTEAFF. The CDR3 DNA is TGTGCCTGTCTCTGGACAGGGTTGACTGAAGCTTTCTTT.